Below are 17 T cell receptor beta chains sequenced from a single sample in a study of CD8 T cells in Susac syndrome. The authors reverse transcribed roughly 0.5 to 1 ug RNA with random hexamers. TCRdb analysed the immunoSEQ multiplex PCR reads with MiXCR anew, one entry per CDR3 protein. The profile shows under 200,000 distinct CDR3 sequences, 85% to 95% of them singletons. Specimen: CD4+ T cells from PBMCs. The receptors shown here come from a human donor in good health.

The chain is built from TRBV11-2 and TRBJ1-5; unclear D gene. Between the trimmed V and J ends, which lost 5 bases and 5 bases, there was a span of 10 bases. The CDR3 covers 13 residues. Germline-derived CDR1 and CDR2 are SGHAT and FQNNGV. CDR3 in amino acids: CASSPNRDQPQHF. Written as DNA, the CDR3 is TGTGCCAGCAGCCCTAATCGCGATCAGCCCCAGCATTTT. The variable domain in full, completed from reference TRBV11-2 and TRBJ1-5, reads EAGVAQSPRYKIIEKRQSVAFWCNPISGHATLYWYQQILGQGPKLLIQFQNNGVVDDSQLPKDRFSAERLKGVDSTLKIQPAKLEDSAVYLCASSPNRDQPQHFGDGTRLSIL.

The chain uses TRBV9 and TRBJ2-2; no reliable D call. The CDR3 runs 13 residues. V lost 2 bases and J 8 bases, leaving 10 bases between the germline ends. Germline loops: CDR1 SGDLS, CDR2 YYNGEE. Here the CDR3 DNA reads TGTGCCAGCAGCGTCCCTCTGCAAGGGGAGCTGTTTTTT. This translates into CASSVPLQGELFF.

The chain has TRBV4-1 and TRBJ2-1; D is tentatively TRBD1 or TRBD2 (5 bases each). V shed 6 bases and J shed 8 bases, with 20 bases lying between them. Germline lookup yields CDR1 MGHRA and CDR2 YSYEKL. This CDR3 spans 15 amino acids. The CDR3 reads CASRPERGTPDEQFF. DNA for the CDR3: TGCGCCAGCAGACCCGAGAGGGGAACTCCTGATGAGCAGTTCTTC.

The DNA of the CDR3 is TGCGCCAGCAGCCCTTCGGGACAGGGGGGGACTGAAGCTTTCTTT. It translates to CASSPSGQGGTEAFF. V gene TRBV4-3 combines with J gene TRBJ1-1; 11 bases align to TRBD1. The germline V gene encodes CDR1 LGHNA and CDR2 YSLEER. Trimming removed 4 bases from V and 5 bases from J; junction bases left unmatched: 6. This CDR3 comprises 15 residues.

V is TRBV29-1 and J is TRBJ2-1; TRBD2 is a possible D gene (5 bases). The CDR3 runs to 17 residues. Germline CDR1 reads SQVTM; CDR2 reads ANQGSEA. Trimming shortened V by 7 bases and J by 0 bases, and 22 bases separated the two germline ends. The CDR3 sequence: CSANTEGSLYSYNEQFF. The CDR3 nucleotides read TGCAGCGCCAACACCGAGGGCAGCCTCTACTCCTACAATGAGCAGTTCTTC.

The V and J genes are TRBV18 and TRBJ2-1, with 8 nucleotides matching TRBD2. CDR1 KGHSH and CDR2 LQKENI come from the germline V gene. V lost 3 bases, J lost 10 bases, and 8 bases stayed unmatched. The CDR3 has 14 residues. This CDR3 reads CASSPLAGPNEQFF. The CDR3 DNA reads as TGTGCCAGCTCACCCCTAGCGGGCCCCAACGAGCAGTTCTTC.

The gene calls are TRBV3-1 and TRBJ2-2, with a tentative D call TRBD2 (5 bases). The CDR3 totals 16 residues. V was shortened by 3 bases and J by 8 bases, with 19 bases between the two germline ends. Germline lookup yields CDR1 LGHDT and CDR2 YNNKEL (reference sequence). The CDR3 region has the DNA TGTGCCAGCAGCCAGAACTCAGGACTGCTTTCTGGGGAGCTGTTTTTT. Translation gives CASSQNSGLLSGELFF.

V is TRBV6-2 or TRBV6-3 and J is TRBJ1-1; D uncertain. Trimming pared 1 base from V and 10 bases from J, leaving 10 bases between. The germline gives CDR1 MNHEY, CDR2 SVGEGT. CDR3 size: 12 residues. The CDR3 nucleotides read TGTGCCAGCAGTTACTTGGCGTTTGGAGCTTTCTTT. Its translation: CASSYLAFGAFF.

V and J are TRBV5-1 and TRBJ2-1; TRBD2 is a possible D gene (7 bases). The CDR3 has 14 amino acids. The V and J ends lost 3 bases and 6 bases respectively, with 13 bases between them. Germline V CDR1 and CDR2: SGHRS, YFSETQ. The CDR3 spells CASSSGGGGNEQFF. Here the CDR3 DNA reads TGCGCCAGCAGCTCCGGGGGAGGGGGCAATGAGCAGTTCTTC.

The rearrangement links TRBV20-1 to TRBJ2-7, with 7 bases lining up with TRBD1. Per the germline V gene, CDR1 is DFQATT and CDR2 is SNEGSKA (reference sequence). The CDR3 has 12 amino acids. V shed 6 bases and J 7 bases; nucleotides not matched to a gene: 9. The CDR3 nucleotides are TGCAGTGCCAGAAGACAGGGAAGAGAGCAGTACTTC. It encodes CSARRQGREQYF.

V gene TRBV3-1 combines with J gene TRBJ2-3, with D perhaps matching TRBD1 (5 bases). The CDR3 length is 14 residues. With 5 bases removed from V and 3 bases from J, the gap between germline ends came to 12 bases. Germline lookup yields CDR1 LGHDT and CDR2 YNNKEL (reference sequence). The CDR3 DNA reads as TGTGCCAGCAGCTCCAGGGCGGCAACAGATACGCAGTATTTT. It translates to CASSSRAATDTQYF.

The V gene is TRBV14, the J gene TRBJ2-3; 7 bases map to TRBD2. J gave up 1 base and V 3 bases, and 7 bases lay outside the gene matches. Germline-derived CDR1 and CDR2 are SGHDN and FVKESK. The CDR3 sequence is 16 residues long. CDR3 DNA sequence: TGTGCCAGCAGCCACTCTAGCGGACTCCGCACAGATACGCAGTATTTT. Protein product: CASSHSSGLRTDTQYF.

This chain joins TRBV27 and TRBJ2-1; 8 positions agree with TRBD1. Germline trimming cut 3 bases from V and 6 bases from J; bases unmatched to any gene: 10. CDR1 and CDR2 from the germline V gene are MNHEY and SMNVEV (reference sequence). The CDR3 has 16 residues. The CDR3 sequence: CASSFLGQERVNEQFF. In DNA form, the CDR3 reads TGTGCCAGCAGTTTTCTGGGACAGGAAAGGGTCAATGAGCAGTTCTTC.

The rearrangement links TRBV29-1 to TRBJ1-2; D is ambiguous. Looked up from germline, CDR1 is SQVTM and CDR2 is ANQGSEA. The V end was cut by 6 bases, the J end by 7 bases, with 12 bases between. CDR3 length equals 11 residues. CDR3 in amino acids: CSVGDDPGYTF. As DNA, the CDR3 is TGCAGCGTGGGCGATGATCCTGGCTACACCTTC.

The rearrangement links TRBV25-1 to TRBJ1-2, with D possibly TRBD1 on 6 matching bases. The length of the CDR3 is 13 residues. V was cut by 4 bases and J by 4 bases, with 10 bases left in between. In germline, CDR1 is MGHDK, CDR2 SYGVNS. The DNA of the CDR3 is TGTGCCAGCAGTGTACAGGGTTCCTATGGCTACACCTTC. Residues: CASSVQGSYGYTF.

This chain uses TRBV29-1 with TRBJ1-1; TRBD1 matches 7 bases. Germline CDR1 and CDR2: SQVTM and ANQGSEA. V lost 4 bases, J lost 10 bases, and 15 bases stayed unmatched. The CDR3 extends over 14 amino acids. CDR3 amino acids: CSVVGSTGLSGAFF. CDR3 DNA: TGCAGCGTTGTCGGCTCGACAGGGCTCTCGGGAGCTTTCTTT.

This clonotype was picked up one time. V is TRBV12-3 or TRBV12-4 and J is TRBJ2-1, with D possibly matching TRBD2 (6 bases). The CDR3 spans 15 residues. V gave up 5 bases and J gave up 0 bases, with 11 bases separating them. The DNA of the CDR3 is TGTGCCAGCAGTGTCCCCGGGAGCTCCTACAATGAGCAGTTCTTC. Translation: CASSVPGSSYNEQFF.